Listed below are T cell receptor beta chains from one sample, sequenced in a study of shared clonotypes between healthy human individuals. Clones were read by immunoSEQ multiplex PCR, and TCRdb kept only the in-frame ones, dropping some. The table records fewer than 650,000 clones, roughly four fifths of them present only once. The specimen sequenced was PBMCs. The receptors were gathered from a woman aged 40-49 years in good health. Some clones in this sample may be carry-over from other donors' samples. The CDR3 runs from the conserved cysteine through the conserved F or W. Each record gives: J gene, D gene, V gene, clone size, CDR3 DNA, CDR3 protein. The D gene is left open where the match is weak. The listing skips clone size in some rows; elsewhere it reads once, few, many or a size class.

j_call: TRBJ2-3
d_call: .
v_call: TRBV19
clone_size: .
cdr3_nt: TGTGCCAGTAGTATAGGGACGGGGCACACAGATACGCAGTATTTT
cdr3_aa: CASSIGTGHTDTQYF

j_call: TRBJ2-2
d_call: .
v_call: TRBV7-6
clone_size: .
cdr3_nt: TGTGCCAGCAGCTTAGCGGCAGGGAACACCGGGGAGCTGTTTTTT
cdr3_aa: CASSLAAGNTGELFF

j_call: TRBJ2-7
d_call: TRBD2
v_call: TRBV7-9
clone_size: .
cdr3_nt: TGTGCCAGCAGCCCCGCCGGGACTAGCGGGAGGTACGAGCAGTACTTC
cdr3_aa: CASSPAGTSGRYEQYF

j_call: TRBJ2-7
d_call: .
v_call: TRBV7-2
clone_size: few
cdr3_nt: TGTGCCAGCAGCTTAAGGTACGAGCAGTACTTC
cdr3_aa: CASSLRYEQYF

j_call: TRBJ2-7
d_call: .
v_call: TRBV2
clone_size: .
cdr3_nt: TGTGCCAGCACGGGTGACTACGAGCAGTACTTC
cdr3_aa: CASTGDYEQYF

j_call: TRBJ1-4
d_call: .
v_call: TRBV4-2
clone_size: many
cdr3_nt: TGTGCCAGCAGCCCGCCGACAGAGGATTTTGAAAAACTGTTTTTT
cdr3_aa: CASSPPTEDFEKLFF

j_call: TRBJ2-5
d_call: .
v_call: TRBV28
clone_size: .
cdr3_nt: TGTGCCAGTGGACACCGGCAAGAGACCCAGTACTTC
cdr3_aa: CASGHRQETQYF

j_call: TRBJ1-5
d_call: TRBD1
v_call: TRBV23-1
clone_size: few
cdr3_nt: TGCGCCAGAATTCCAGGGGGGAATCAGCCCCAGCATTTT
cdr3_aa: CARIPGGNQPQHF

j_call: TRBJ2-3
d_call: .
v_call: TRBV30
clone_size: .
cdr3_nt: TGTGCCTGGAGTCAGGGAGCCAGCACAGGTACGCAGTATTTT
cdr3_aa: CAWSQGASTGTQYF

j_call: TRBJ2-3
d_call: .
v_call: TRBV5-1
clone_size: .
cdr3_nt: TGCGCCAGCAGCCTCGGACAGCACACAGATACGCAGTATTTT
cdr3_aa: CASSLGQHTDTQYF

j_call: TRBJ1-3
d_call: .
v_call: TRBV11-2
clone_size: .
cdr3_nt: TGTGCCAGCAGCTACGCCGGGGGATCAGGAAACACCATATATTTT
cdr3_aa: CASSYAGGSGNTIYF